This T cell receptor (beta chain) was identified during a study of early T cells in non-severe SARS-CoV-2 infection (dated by TCRdb to the early 2020s). Describing the broader study: TCR sequencing used bulk RNA from unsorted whole blood, so alpha and beta chains could not be paired.

This clonotype came up many times. Its antigen is still unknown. Base quality data are lacking; no much larger clone is found one base away. The CDR3 numbers 15 residues from cysteine through phenylalanine. CDR3 DNA only is kept here, 45 bases in frame from base 1. From V the trimming removes 2 bases and from J it removes 4 bases, while the gene matches leave 4 bases of the junction unaccounted for. CDR1 and CDR2, looked up from the germline V gene, are KGHSH and LQKENI. The method was 5' RACE. TCRdb names NextSeq 500 as the instrument used. To correct for sequencing error and PCR bias, the TCR library protocol tagged individual cDNA molecules with unique molecular identifiers. Both TCR alpha and beta chains were sequenced, and tight co-correlation was observed between alpha and beta sequence abundances in each sample. In the source study's methods: V gene, J gene and CDR3 annotation of TCR sequences was performed with Decombinator V4. TCRs were defined as expanded if a significant change between any two time points was detected under a Poisson model with p below 0.0001. TCR abundances were normalised to the total number of TCRs sequenced per sample and were expressed as counts per million. MAIT TCRs were defined by TRAV1-2 paired with TRAJ12, TRAJ20 or TRAJ33, and iNKT TCRs by TRAV10 paired with TRAJ18. VDJdb, accessed 1 November 2021, was searched for CMV, EBV and SARS-CoV-2 annotated TCRs, excluding TCRs annotated for multiple antigens. TCRdb reran the public reads through fastp at Q25 and MiXCR, keeping productive beta chains. Entries that share a CDR3 protein sequence are merged under the most common genes and DNA. The V and J calls, along with clone size, are taken from TCRdb and not from the paper's own processing. The sample yields some 38,000 distinct CDR3 sequences; around 5.8% were counted once. 4.4% of the sample is in the top ten clones.

This was a case-control study nested in a cohort of healthcare workers in London, UK, who had nasopharyngeal swab PCR tests and blood samples taken every week. Between 23 and 31 March 2020, the week of the UK lockdown, healthcare workers were enrolled and then followed up weekly for as long as 16 weeks. Study-wide findings and limitations: VDJdb matching was skewed toward anti-spike CD8 responses, so virus-specific expansions were likely underestimated and private and CD4 specificities were missed.

The material sequenced was whole blood, taken at baseline. The V and J genes are TRBV18 and TRBJ2-2; 7 central nucleotides agree with TRBD2. This receptor was taken from an adult who was a healthcare worker with PCR-confirmed SARS-CoV-2 infection or an uninfected control (not recorded which). The CDR3 reads as follows: CASSPRSGVTGELFF. The sequence in DNA is TGTGCCAGCTCACCAAGGAGCGGGGTCACCGGGGAGCTGTTTTTT.